This TCR beta chain was recovered during a study of tumor and adjacent non-tumor tissue in lung cancer. Study-wide results and caveats: Tumor tissue had significantly higher TCR diversity than normal lung.

The template was RNA from unsorted bulk tissue. A modified ARM-PCR protocol with three rounds of nested PCR amplified TCRbeta. TCRdb analysed the multiplex PCR reads with MiXCR anew, one entry per CDR3 protein. The table includes 90,000 to 130,000 distinct CDR3 sequences, 75% to 90% detected once. The CDR3 consists of 15 residues. In germline, CDR1 is MNHEY, CDR2 SVGAGI. In the case of this clonotype: Its antigen is not identified. It is likely a read error, because the conserved phenylalanine at the end of the CDR3 is missing.

The receptor was isolated from a man between 70 and 80 years old with non-small cell lung cancer. Sequencing was done on a sample of lung tumor tissue. V and J are TRBV6-5 and TRBJ1-2, with D possibly being TRBD1 (6 bases). This CDR3 is CASSHRRGRDYGYTL. In DNA, the CDR3 is TGTGCAAGCAGCCACCGTAGGGGGAGGGACTATGGCTACACCTTA.